This T cell receptor beta chain was identified during a study of shared clonotypes between healthy human individuals. The CDR3 sequence is 17 residues long. Germline V CDR1 and CDR2: SSHAT, FNYEAQ (reference sequence). This clone was counted only a few times. Germline is not matched at one junction end, which may reflect a read error. Donors, healthy HIV-negative adults, lacked recent acute infections or vaccinations. Donors comprised only Caucasian adults living in Nashville, Tennessee. Samples underwent the assay at deep level. The table came from immunoSEQ multiplex PCR; TCRdb's copy has only in-frame clones and leaves some out. The data hold about 460,000 clones, with about 74% observed a single time.

The sequenced sample consisted of PBMCs. The chain combines TRBV7-7 with TRBJ2-5; 8 bases are shared with TRBD2. This TCR derives from a woman aged 40 to 50 in good health. Some clones in this sample may be carry-over from other donors' samples. CDR3 protein: CASSPQGGTRLQETQYF. In nucleotides, the CDR3 is TGTGCTAGCAGCCCCCAGGGCGGGACTAGGTTACAAGAGACCCAGTACTTC.